This T cell receptor (beta chain) comes out of a study of beta chain features in type 1 diabetes. Study conclusions and caveats: All four CD4+ subsets of Type 1 diabetes patients contained TCRB CDR3s that were moderately but significantly shorter.

Expressed TCRB transcripts were sequenced after all isolated RNA was converted to cDNA. Clones were read by immunoSEQ multiplex PCR, and TCRdb kept only the in-frame ones, dropping some. The repertoire holds 600,000 or so clones, with around 12% as singletons. This clone occurred a few times. As yet, its antigen is unknown. The CDR3 covers 14 residues. V gave up 2 bases and J gave up 7 bases; unmatched junction bases: 1. Germline loops: CDR1 SGHRS, CDR2 YFSETQ. The chain recombines TRBV5-1 with TRBJ2-1, with 12 bases identical to TRBD2. Sequenced: naive CD4+ T cells from blood. The clonotype comes from a man aged 25-40 years with type 1 diabetes. CDR3 in amino acids: CASSFLAGGNEQFF. CDR3 DNA sequence: TGCGCCAGCAGCTTCCTAGCGGGGGGGAATGAGCAGTTCTTC. Based on the CDR3 plus reference TRBV5-1 and TRBJ2-1, the full variable domain is KAGVTQTPRYLIKTRGQQVTLSCSPISGHRSVSWYQQTPGQGLQFLFEYFSETQRNKGNFPGRFSGRQFSNSRSEMNVSTLELGDSALYLCASSFLAGGNEQFFGPGTRLTVL.